This TCR beta chain was identified during a study of vaccination and CD4 T cells after COVID-19. Study at large: Sampling post-COVID took place a median roughly 92 days after diagnosis (range 35 to 161).

Sequence data for DNA of cultured CD4+ T cells were generated by the Oncomine TCR Beta short-read assay. A single record per CDR3 protein comes from TCRdb applying MiXCR to the PCR reads. The table has approximately 22,000 distinct CDR3 sequences, about 31% seen once. CDR1 LNHDA and CDR2 SQIVND come from the germline V gene (reference sequence). This CDR3 region has 17 residues. Trimming left V 7 bases short and J 0 bases short, with 21 bases between. General observations from the study: Within convalescent individuals, 304 out of 307 vaccine-specific clones proved to be spike mono-reactive.

As for time point: late sampling 161 to 241 days after vaccination in three convalescent patients. As to treatment: roughly 10-day PBMC culture with coronavirus spike peptide pools or control peptides (ViraFEST assay). In the ViraFEST assay, peptide-pool expansion preceded TCR sequencing of expanded clonotypes. Positivity by PCR occurred from March to December 2020, a period that predated US Alpha, Beta and Delta variants. Concerning this clonotype: Its antigen remains unknown.

This sequence joins TRBV19 and TRBJ1-2; D unclear. The TCR was taken from a human donor who had recovered from COVID-19. Sequencing used CD4+ T cells from blood, cultured in vitro, obtained about 7 months after SARS-CoV-2 vaccination. The CDR3 reads CASTPLMPGATNYGYTF. The CDR3 bases are TGTGCCAGTACGCCCCTGATGCCGGGAGCTACTAACTATGGCTACACCTTC.